The next 14 T cell receptor beta chains were all read from a single sample in a study of blood T cell repertoires in COVID-19 (dated by TCRdb to about 2020). The library was built by means of the immunoSEQ multiplex PCR assay. TCRdb took over this immuneACCESS table, retaining in-frame rearrangements with V and J assigned. Such tables are incomplete; in checked studies, under half of the missing clones stem from an unresolved V gene, and the remainder is unexplained. Within this sample are 350,000 or so clones, with roughly 87% of them counted one time only. The ten largest clones capture over 3.5% of the sample. Sequencing was performed on peripheral blood. The receptors were sampled from a woman aged 60-75 years with COVID-19, enrolled during active disease.

The chain employs TRBV5-5 and TRBJ1-2; 7 positions agree with TRBD1. The CDR3 is 13 amino acids. The germline CDR1 and CDR2 sequences are SGHKS and YYEKEE (reference sequence). V was clipped by 3 bases and J by 5 bases; unmatched bases: 4. CDR3 nucleotide sequence: TGTGCCAGCAGCTCAGAGACAGGGTATGGCTACACCTTC. This gives the protein CASSSETGYGYTF.

There are a few counts of this clone. The rearrangement joins TRBV4-2 to TRBJ2-3; 7 nucleotides line up with TRBD1. There are 17 residues in the CDR3. Trimming at V came to 3 bases and at J to 0 bases, leaving 9 bases not matched to a gene. Germline lookup yields CDR1 LGHNA and CDR2 YNFKEQ. Here the CDR3 DNA reads TGTGCCAGCAGCCAGAGACAGGGATTCTCGAGCACAGATACGCAGTATTTT. Translation: CASSQRQGFSSTDTQYF.

V usage is TRBV7-9 and J usage is TRBJ2-5; TRBD2 is a possible D gene (6 bases). Trimming removed 2 bases from V and 4 bases from J, with 11 bases in between. CDR3 length: 14 amino acids. Germline V CDR1 and CDR2: SEHNR, FQNEAQ (reference sequence). This CDR3 is CASSLRRGPETQYF. DNA for the CDR3: TGTGCCAGCAGCTTACGGAGGGGCCCAGAGACCCAGTACTTC.

J is TRBJ2-7 and V is TRBV3-1 (or the pseudogene TRBV3-2), with 8 bases fitting TRBD1. Germline CDR1 and CDR2: LGHDT and YNNKEL (reference sequence). This CDR3 is built from 14 residues. V lost 3 bases and J lost 5; bases outside the gene matches: 6. The CDR3: CASSHLGQANEQYF. CDR3 DNA: TGTGCCAGCAGCCATCTGGGACAGGCTAACGAGCAGTACTTC.

The chain uses TRBV6-5 and TRBJ1-2, with 9 nucleotides matching TRBD1. Germline CDR1 and CDR2: MNHEY and SVGAGI. The V gene end was trimmed by 4 bases and the J gene end by 8 bases; junction bases not matched to a gene: 5. CDR3 size: 13 residues. The DNA of the CDR3 is TGTGCCAGCAGTTCCCGGGACAGGGAGGGCTACACCTTC. Amino acids: CASSSRDREGYTF.

V usage is TRBV14 and J usage is TRBJ1-4, with D perhaps matching TRBD1 (6 bases). Trimming removed 10 bases at V and 5 bases at J, with 14 bases between. This CDR3 has 13 amino acids. The germline CDR1 and CDR2 sequences are SGHDN and FVKESK. This CDR3 is CATPDRFNEKLFF. The CDR3, as DNA: TGTGCCACCCCTGACAGGTTCAATGAAAAACTGTTTTTT.

The chain links TRBV5-1 to TRBJ1-4, with TRBD1 matching over 7 bases. Germline CDR1 SGHRS, CDR2 YFSETQ. This CDR3 is built from 15 residues. Germline trimming cut 6 bases from V and 9 bases from J; bases unmatched to any gene: 14. The CDR3, as DNA: TGCGCCAGCAATTTAGGGGACAGAGCTACCCAAAAACTGTTTTTT. It yields the protein CASNLGDRATQKLFF.

The J gene is TRBJ1-2, the V gene TRBV12-3 or TRBV12-4; TRBD1 might be the D (6 bases). The CDR3 sequence is 12 residues long. Trimming stripped 4 bases from V and 11 bases from J, with 14 bases between. CDR3 sequence (DNA): TGTGCCAGCAGTTCAACAGGGTTTCGGTACACCTTC. Translation: CASSSTGFRYTF.

This clone was counted once. The chain carries TRBV28 and TRBJ1-6, with TRBD1 identical over 12 bases. This CDR3 region has 15 residues. With V trimmed by 8 bases and J by 9 bases, 8 bases remained unmatched. Germline CDR1 and CDR2: MDHEN and SYDVKM. CDR3 amino acids: CASRWGGQGASPLHF. In DNA, the CDR3 is TGTGCCAGCCGATGGGGGGGACAGGGGGCTTCACCCCTCCACTTT.

The chain links TRBV5-1 to TRBJ1-1; D call uncertain. The V and J ends lost 1 base and 4 bases respectively, with 11 bases between them. The CDR3 extends over 14 amino acids. Per germline, CDR1 SGHRS and CDR2 YFSETQ. The CDR3: CASSLTAEGTEAFF. CDR3 coding DNA: TGCGCCAGCAGCTTGACTGCTGAGGGCACTGAAGCTTTCTTT.

This clone was seen a few times. The chain carries TRBV12-3 or TRBV12-4 and TRBJ1-1; D gene unclear. The CDR3 is 12 amino acids. Trimming cost V 3 bases and J 6 bases, with 8 bases left between them. CDR3: CASSFESAEAFF. Written as DNA, the CDR3 is TGTGCCAGCAGTTTTGAGAGCGCTGAAGCTTTCTTT.

The V call is TRBV6-5, the J call TRBJ1-6; D is ambiguous. There are 14 residues in the CDR3. The V end lost 2 bases, the J end lost 6 bases, and 8 bases lay between the germline ends. Germline CDR1 and CDR2: MNHEY and SVGAGI. As DNA, the CDR3 is TGTGCCAGCAGTTACACGCGGCGTAATTCACCCCTCCACTTT. Its protein product is CASSYTRRNSPLHF.

The CDR3 DNA reads as TGTGCCAGCAGCTTGGTTAGGGGATATCAGCCCCAGCATTTT. Translating gives CASSLVRGYQPQHF. This chain joins TRBV5-8 and TRBJ1-5, with D perhaps TRBD1 (5 bases). V lost 0 bases, J lost 5 bases, and 9 bases lay in between. The V gene's germline CDR1 is SGHTS and CDR2 YDEGEE. The CDR3 is 14 residues long.

This clone came up once. The identical CDR3 is also encoded by other nucleotide sequences in the sample. This sequence joins TRBV6-5 and TRBJ2-5; D possibly corresponds to TRBD1 (6 bases). Trimming took 3 bases from V and 5 from J, leaving 10 bases between them. Germline CDR1 and CDR2: MNHEY and SVGAGI. This CDR3 spans 13 amino acids. Here the CDR3 reads CASSYQGRETQYF. In DNA, the CDR3 is TGTGCCAGCAGTTATCAGGGGCGGGAGACCCAGTACTTC.